The source of this TCR beta chain is a study of OX40 agonist ivuxolimab in advanced cancers. Study-wide context: Ivuxolimab, which targeted the costimulatory receptor OX40 (CD134), was an agonistic, fully human IgG2 monoclonal antibody. Intravenous ivuxolimab was administered to patients every 2 weeks at six dose levels: 0.01, 0.1, 0.3, 1.5, 3 and 10 mg/kg. Among the approximately 54 dose-escalation patients, around 20 had hepatocellular carcinoma, about 15 melanoma, 9 renal cell carcinoma and 9 head and neck cancer. In the dose-escalation cohort, around four fifths of patients were male, and the mean age was approximately 60 years, with a range of roughly 20 to 80. Prior anti-PD-1, anti-PD-L1 or anti-CTLA-4 therapy was permitted, and checkpoint inhibitors had been received by about 37% of dose-escalation patients. Partial responses occurred in three dose-escalation patients: two with cutaneous melanoma and one with hepatocellular carcinoma. The purpose of peripheral TCRbeta sequencing was to test whether ivuxolimab changed TCR sequence diversity and led to clonal T-cell expansion. The paper describes the monotherapy dose-escalation part (N = 52 patients) of the phase I trial of ivuxolimab. The research as a whole found: Antigen specificity was not determined for the clonally expanded peripheral T cells. At doses from 0.1 to 3.0 mg/kg, clonal expansion was seen in both CD4+ and CD8+ blood T cells between baseline and week 6. Low levels of normalized T-cell clonal expansion were also seen in some patients who did not respond. In the 0.1-3.0 mg/kg groups, partial responders were among the patients with the lowest normalized peripheral clonal expansion, particularly in CD8+ T cells. After ivuxolimab, more expanded clones were found on average in CD8+ T cells than in CD4+ T cells.

Genomic DNA was isolated from the sorted cells so that the TCRbeta CDR3 region could be sequenced. TCRbeta CDR3 regions were sequenced using the immunoSEQ Assay. This immuneACCESS table, as held by TCRdb, lists in-frame sequences with V and J called but not all clones. Of the missing ones, under half trace to an unresolved V gene in checked studies; the others have no known cause. The sample includes about 120,000 clones, with around 89% observed a single time. In total, the top ten clones hold 0.55% of the sample. With regard to this clone: Its antigen is currently not known. The sample holds no much larger clone one base away, and base qualities are not on file.

Patients with autoimmune disease history or receiving systemic immunosuppression were excluded from the trial. Peripheral blood for TCR sequencing was collected from all dose cohorts at baseline, on cycle 4 day 1, and on cycle 7 day 1. Samples came from an open-label, multicenter, first-in-human phase I dose-escalation trial of ivuxolimab. The trial enrolled adults with locally advanced or metastatic head and neck squamous cell, hepatocellular, melanoma or renal cell carcinoma. Before TCR sequencing, CD4+ T cells and CD8+ T cells from peripheral blood were sorted into separate populations. Spanning cysteine to phenylalanine, the CDR3 consists of 16 amino acids. The retained sequence is limited to the CDR3, 48 bases, with the frame set at the first base.

The material was CD4+ or CD8+ T cells sorted from blood, obtained in a trial of the OX40 agonist ivuxolimab. This clonotype was sampled from an adult with an advanced solid tumor such as melanoma, head and neck, liver or kidney cancer. The chain joins TRBV21-1 to TRBJ1-5; TRBD1 is taken as the D call from the table, unchecked against the DNA. TRBV21-1 corresponds to a pseudogene. The base sequence is TGTGCCAGCAGCACCCACGGAGACAGGGGTCATCAGCCCCAGCATTTT. Its amino acids are CASSTHGDRGHQPQHF.